The source of this T cell receptor beta chain is a study of blood T cell repertoires in COVID-19. Some clones are missing from TCRdb's copy, which holds only in-frame ones; the method was immunoSEQ multiplex PCR. The sample contains 400,000 to 550,000 clones, roughly 87% of which appear only once. Participants were aged about 18 to 100 years from around 26 US areas. Cohorts were determined from participant-reported clinical history. Germline CDR1 and CDR2: GTSNPN and SVGIG (reference sequence). Trimming at V came to 3 bases and at J to 7 bases, leaving 10 bases not matched to a gene. This CDR3 contains 15 residues.

This clonotype originated in a woman between 18 and 29 years old with acute COVID-19. Sequenced: PBMCs or T cells enriched from blood (not recorded which). This rearrangement joins TRBV30 to TRBJ1-5; 9 bases match TRBD1. The CDR3 DNA sequence: TGTGCCTGGAGCGCAACAGGGACAGGGCAACAGCCCCAGCATTTT. Protein sequence: CAWSATGTGQQPQHF. The entire variable domain, with the rest obtained from reference TRBV30 and TRBJ1-5, is as follows: SQTIHQWPATLVQPVGSPLSLECTVEGTSNPNLYWYRQAAGRGLQLLFYSVGIGQISSEVPQNLSASRPQDRQFILSSKKLLLSDSGFYLCAWSATGTGQQPQHFGDGTRLSIL.